Included here is one T cell receptor (beta chain) sequence, with context. Its binding antigen is unknown. Base qualities are missing; no much larger clone stands one base away. The data stem from a study of cytomegalovirus exposure and HLA in healthy donors (dated by TCRdb to about 2017). Regarding the study in general: An earlier analysis of several hundred of the donors reported roughly 300 Gb of sequence data and more than 90 million unique TCR beta sequences from some 180 million T cells. To predict cytomegalovirus infection status, the study combined high-throughput TCR immunosequencing, statistical association of individual TCRs with disease status, and machine learning. The number of donors typed differed by locus, with about 620-630 for A, B, C, DRB1 and DQB1, more than 500 for DQA1, nearly 610 for DPA1, and roughly 450 for DPB1. In an earlier analysis of a few hundred of the donors, high-throughput TCR beta sequencing was used to judge whether each TCR beta V gene segment behaved as functional or pseudogenic. Donor age, sex, ethnicity and CMV serostatus were compiled together with the repertoire data. Along with the roughly 700-subject first cohort, a separate validation cohort of 120 different subjects was used. The study used immunosequencing to profile the T cell repertoires of around 600 subjects and linked those repertoires to cytomegalovirus serostatus. Rather than drawing on any new phenotypic data, the later analysis identified candidate immune exposures from TCR beta sequences and the way those sequences occurred across donors. The study was designed to test whether signatures of past pathogen exposure could be identified by cataloging public T cell receptors. Every repertoire in the discovery cohort had been generated on one and the same sequencing platform. To study patterns of TCR occurrence, a later analysis re-analyzed previously published TCR beta repertoires from under 750 donors and added high-resolution HLA genotyping. Of the roughly 390 genotyped donors, 80% to 90% were placed in the genetic ancestry cluster associated with self-reported Caucasian donors. Among about 360 genotyped donors of the cohort, an average of roughly 240,000 unique TCR beta nucleotide sequences were sequenced per donor, 15% to 20% of them non-productive. A few DR-DQ haplotypes were handled as single units for association and clustering because linkage in the cohort was strong. HLA typing covered class I and class II loci at four-digit resolution. An early release that covered fewer than 750 HLA-typed donors contained 300 to 350 gigabases of sequencing data and 70 million to 100 million unique TCR sequences. A later genetic analysis used genome-wide SNP genotypes for about 65% of the roughly 700 donors, treating that subset as a discovery cohort. Broader findings and caveats from the paper: The cohort was sequenced for TCR beta chains only, and without alpha or paired-chain data the features that could be detected were limited. A cluster of highly shared sequence variants was judged likely to represent a technical artifact of the sequencing pipeline. In a later analysis, HLA-associated TCR beta chains showed more clonal expansion and lower generation probabilities than non-associated chains that were equally common. Because counts were too low, roughly 17 rarely observed V segments, including chromosome 9 orphons, were left out of the earlier analysis of approximately 580 of the donors. Correlated functional status among segregating V segments might reflect linkage disequilibrium, but an unknown experimental factor could not be ruled out. The authors suggested that the approach could potentially be extended to other disease states and immunological phenotypes. In a later genetic analysis, a missense DCLRE1C variant was associated with V-gene and J-gene trimming of TCR beta chains, and the association was replicated in an independent cohort. In vitro tests confirmed that a few of the cytomegalovirus-associated TCR beta chains recognize cytomegalovirus antigens. Presence/absence analyses assumed roughly uniform sequencing depth across donors, an assumption that may not hold. In a later analysis, the rate of TCR association differed among HLA loci, with DRB1 alleles having the most associated TCRs and HLA-C alleles having the fewest. Because HLA typing was unavailable for some donors at each locus, only the typed subset was used in association tests. According to a later genetic analysis, donors in an Asian-associated ancestry cluster had fewer N-insertions in productive TCRs than the approximately 670-donor mean. The study gave a list of around 170 TCR beta chains associated with cytomegalovirus. Some IMGT-functional V segments, including TRBV6-2 and TRBV6-3, could not be distinguished by the 87-base-pair reads and were therefore excluded. Specific HLA alleles were associated with 15,000 to 20,000 TCR beta sequences at a false discovery rate of 0.05 in a later analysis. A later analysis found that most CMV-associated TCR beta chains appeared HLA-restricted, with HLA associations seemingly driven largely by CMV exposure. A further reported finding was that TCR beta sequences accurately predicted the HLA-A and HLA-B alleles for most subjects in the first cohort. When HLA alleles, especially DR and DQ, strongly co-occurred, TCR associations were difficult to assign to individual alleles. For the cohort, immune exposure information was limited to CMV serostatus. A later analysis reported that several top co-occurrence clusters appeared linked to parvovirus B19, influenza, CMV and Epstein-Barr virus. While some public TCRs were present in many individuals, most TCR sequences turned up only very rarely across donors. In both the original and validation cohorts, the classifier was reported to diagnose cytomegalovirus status with high specificity and sensitivity. In an earlier analysis of more than 450 of the donors, most TCR beta V segments were observed in productive rearrangements about 87% or about 30% of the time, broadly matching IMGT annotations.

The cohort consisted of 670 or so healthy bone marrow donors. Cohort members were all nominally healthy when sampled, although unrecorded immune exposures were likely present. The donor was CMV seropositive and belonged to the group of over 250 seropositive cohort members. Each donor provided a peripheral blood sample, and peripheral blood mononuclear cells were used for TCR beta sequencing. The Qiagen DNeasy Blood Extraction Kit was used to extract genomic DNA from the blood cell samples. The germline V end is reduced by 3 bases and the J end by 8 bases; junction bases left unmatched: 5. CDR3 length: 13 amino acids, cysteine to phenylalanine. The DNA shown is the 39-base CDR3, in frame from base 1. The germline V gene gives CDR1 as KGHSH and CDR2 as LQKENI. Library creation used the immunoSEQ multiplex PCR assay. The multiplex PCR relied on a mix of 60 forward primers for TCR Vbeta segments and 13 reverse primers for TCR Jbeta segments. A multiplex PCR assay on genomic DNA amplified the CDR3 region of rearranged TCR beta genes. On the Illumina HiSeq System, the amplified TCR beta libraries were sequenced as 87-base-pair reads. As for the authors' bioinformatics: A later analysis counted some 74 million unique TCR beta chains across the 650 to 800 repertoires, and around 12 million of these chains were shared by at least two donors. To remove PCR and sequencing errors, raw reads were error-corrected and collapsed into unique sequences using a nearest-neighbor algorithm that merged closely related sequences. CDR3 sequences were aligned to IMGT reference sequences to assign V, D and J gene segments. For a sequence to be retained, at least a six-nucleotide match to both a V gene segment and a J gene segment was required. Rearrangements were called productive when the CDR3 lacked stop codons and stayed in frame with V and J; all others were non-productive. Following IMGT convention, CDR3 was defined as the stretch from the second conserved V-encoded cysteine up to the conserved J-encoded phenylalanine. The earlier analysis of some 580 of the donors excluded any sequence lacking an unambiguous match to a single V gene segment. In an earlier analysis of several hundred of the donors, V segments were called functional above 56.7% productive rearrangements and were called segregating when the between-donor standard deviation exceeded 5%. A statistical classification framework was developed to diagnose cytomegalovirus status using the catalog of TCR beta chain sequences. A later analysis assigned V and J genes by comparing TCR nucleotide sequences with IMGT/GENE-DB human TR gene sequences. The TCRdist pipeline was used in a later analysis to assign CDR3 sequences and most-parsimonious VDJ recombination scenarios. In a later analysis, each TCR beta chain was defined by its CDR3 amino acid sequence together with its V-gene family, and reads lacking a unique V-gene family were excluded. To address suspected cross-contamination and a sequencing artifact, a later analysis removed under 600 highly shared, low-generation-probability nucleotide sequences. In a later analysis, a clonal expansion index was calculated for each public chain from normalized within-repertoire ranks of inferred template counts. A later analysis computed generation probabilities with a VDJ recombination model fitted to out-of-frame rearrangements, and checked the results against IGoR. Hypergeometric tests were used in a later analysis to score TCR-TCR, TCR-HLA and TCR-CMV co-occurrence, with a repertoire-size bias correction applied to the TCR pairs. False discovery rates were estimated in a later analysis by permuting HLA or CMV assignments 20 times. In a later analysis, co-occurring TCRs were grouped using DBSCAN, with TCRdist sequence similarity added in when clustering inside HLA-allele-positive subsets. For co-occurrence clustering, repertoires with fewer than 30,000 or more than 120,000 public chains were excluded, along with about five repertoires with anomalous nucleotide sharing. What TCRdb holds here is the immuneACCESS table cut down to in-frame rearrangements. Part of the clones is not present; checked against another copy, under half of the missing clones reflect an unresolved V gene, and the others are unexplained. D and trimming come from the DNA, and the V and J calls and clone size come from that table. Present in this sample are 95,000 to 150,000 clones, around three quarters of which were seen just once. Under 6.5% of the sample is taken by the ten largest.

The chain is made from TRBV18 and TRBJ1-2; a stretch of 8 junction bases matches TRBD1. The sequencing sample was made of PBMCs. This receptor was identified in a man aged 18-30 years in good health and CMV-seropositive. The nucleotides are TGTGCCAGCTCACCGGGCGACAGGGGCGGCTACACCTTC. This translates into CASSPGDRGGYTF.